The next 9 T cell receptor beta chains were all read from a single sample in a study of blood T cell repertoires in COVID-19. The protocol was immunoSEQ multiplex PCR, while the TCRdb copy is restricted to in-frame clones and leaves out a portion. In the table there are 350,000 to 400,000 clones, 75% to 90% of which are singletons. The sequencing sample was made of PBMCs or T cells enriched from blood (not recorded which). The source is a man aged 18 to 30 who had recovered from COVID-19.

This clone appeared a few times. V usage is TRBV6-1 and J usage is TRBJ2-7, with D maybe TRBD2 (6 bases). CDR3 length equals 15 residues. CDR1 is MNHNS and CDR2 is SASEGT in the germline V gene. V was pared by 2 bases and J by 0 bases, with 11 bases between. The DNA for the CDR3 is TGTGCCAGCAGTGAAAGCGGGTTTGGCTCCTACGAGCAGTACTTC. Translated, it gives CASSESGFGSYEQYF.

The chain is built from TRBV28 and TRBJ2-1; possibly TRBD2 for D (6 bases). Germline CDR1 reads MDHEN; CDR2 reads SYDVKM. The CDR3 contains 15 residues. V was cut by 2 bases and J by 2 bases, with 10 bases left in between. The CDR3 is CASSLRLGTYNEQFF. Written as DNA, the CDR3 is TGTGCCAGCAGTTTAAGACTAGGGACCTACAATGAGCAGTTCTTC.

The genes are TRBV24-1 and TRBJ1-2; 8 nucleotides agree with TRBD1. The ends lost 1 base at V and 4 bases at J; junction bases unmatched: 25. The CDR3 spans 22 residues. CDR1 and CDR2 from the germline V gene are KGHDR and SFDVKD. DNA of the CDR3: TGTGCCACCAGTGATTTAAAGGGGGGGACAGGAGCCGAACTATTACTCCCCTATGGCTACACCTTC. It encodes CATSDLKGGTGAELLLPYGYTF.

The chain joins TRBV5-4 to TRBJ2-4; D unclear. This CDR3 contains 13 residues. The germline CDR1 and CDR2 sequences are SGHNT and YYREEE (reference sequence). The V and J ends lost 2 bases and 5 bases respectively, with 8 bases between them. This chain's CDR3 is CASSLGAENIQYF. In DNA, the CDR3 is TGTGCCAGCAGCTTAGGAGCTGAAAACATTCAGTACTTC.

This chain links TRBV10-2 with TRBJ2-3, with TRBD1 as a possible D gene (6 bases). CDR1 and CDR2 (germline): WSHSY, SAAADI. Trimming pared 6 bases from V and 2 bases from J, leaving 27 bases between. The CDR3 consists of 19 residues. Here the CDR3 reads CASRLDRRTGIPNTDTQYF. The CDR3 region has the DNA TGCGCCAGCAGACTGGACCGGCGAACAGGGATTCCCAACACAGATACGCAGTATTTT.

This clone was counted a single time. The rearrangement joins TRBV3-1 (or the pseudogene TRBV3-2) to TRBJ1-2; D uncertain. V shed 1 base and J shed 8 bases, with 14 bases lying between them. The CDR3 is 14 residues long. Germline values: CDR1 LGHDT, CDR2 YNNKEL (reference sequence). CDR3 in DNA: TGTGCCAGCAGCCAAGTTCTAGAGAACGGAGGCTACACCTTC. Translated, it gives CASSQVLENGGYTF.

This clone was recorded once. V gene TRBV5-1 combines with J gene TRBJ2-7; tentative D call: TRBD1 (5 bases). This CDR3 comprises 17 residues. The germline V gene has CDR1 SGHRS and CDR2 YFSETQ. The V and J ends lost 0 bases and 0 bases respectively, with 16 bases between them. This CDR3 reads CASSLDETAAFSYEQYF. The CDR3 DNA is TGCGCCAGCAGCTTGGACGAGACAGCAGCATTCTCCTACGAGCAGTACTTC.

The CDR3 reads CASSVGGRAGADTQYF. The CDR3 DNA is TGCGCCAGCAGCGTCGGCGGGAGGGCCGGTGCAGATACGCAGTATTTT. The rearrangement joins TRBV5-1 to TRBJ2-3; TRBD2 aligns across 9 bases. This CDR3 is 16 amino acids long. Per germline, CDR1 SGHRS and CDR2 YFSETQ. V dropped 4 bases and J dropped 4; count of bases not matched to a gene: 10.

The chain links TRBV9 to TRBJ2-3; 7 nucleotides agree with TRBD1. This CDR3 region has 17 residues. Germline CDR1 reads SGDLS; CDR2 reads YYNGEE. V lost 3 bases and J lost 0; bases outside the gene matches: 10. CDR3 in DNA: TGTGCCAGCAGCGCGGTAATGGGACAGACCAGCACAGATACGCAGTATTTT. As protein: CASSAVMGQTSTDTQYF.